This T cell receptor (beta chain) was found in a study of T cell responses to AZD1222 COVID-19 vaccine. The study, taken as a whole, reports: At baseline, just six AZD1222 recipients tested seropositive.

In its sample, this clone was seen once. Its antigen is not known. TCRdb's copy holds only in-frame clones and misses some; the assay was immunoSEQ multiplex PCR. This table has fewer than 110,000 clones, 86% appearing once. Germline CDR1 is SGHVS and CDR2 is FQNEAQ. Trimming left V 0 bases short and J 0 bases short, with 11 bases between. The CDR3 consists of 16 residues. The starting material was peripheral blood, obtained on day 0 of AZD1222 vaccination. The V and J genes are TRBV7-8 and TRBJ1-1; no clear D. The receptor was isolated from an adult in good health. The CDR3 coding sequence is TGTGCCAGCAGCTTAGCCCGCAAGGAAATGAACACTGAAGCTTTCTTT. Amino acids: CASSLARKEMNTEAFF.